Below, 28 T cell receptor beta chains from the same sample are listed, as sequenced in a study of T cell repertoires in cytomegalovirus infection. These receptors lack a known antigen. Via MiXCR, TCRdb re-called the reads, giving one row per CDR3 protein. This sample has 250,000 to 300,000 distinct CDR3 sequences, with 20% to 25% found just once. The sample here was cultured PBMCs, taken from culture after CMV antigen stimulation. The receptors stem from a human donor in good health (CMV status not recorded). Some clones in this sample may be carry-over from other donors' samples.

This clonotype was seen repeatedly, ten times or more. V is TRBV7-2 and J is TRBJ1-1; perhaps TRBD1 as D (5 bases). V lost 4 bases and J 1 base, leaving 10 bases between the germline ends. Per the germline V gene, CDR1 is SGHTA and CDR2 is FQGNSA. The CDR3 loop spans 14 amino acids. The CDR3 DNA sequence: TGTGCCAGCAGCTCCCCCGGACAGAACACTGAAGCTTTCTTT. Translating it yields CASSSPGQNTEAFF. Based on the CDR3 plus reference TRBV7-2 and TRBJ1-1, the full variable domain is GAGVSQSPSNKVTEKGKDVELRCDPISGHTALYWYRQSLGQGLEFLIYFQGNSAPDKSGLPSDRFSAERTGGSVSTLTIQRTQQEDSAVYLCASSSPGQNTEAFFGQGTRLTVV.

V is TRBV10-3 and J is TRBJ1-1; TRBD1 is a possible D gene (5 bases). The CDR3 has 13 residues. Germline CDR1 is ENHRY and CDR2 is SYGVKD. V was clipped by 7 bases and J by 5 bases, with 14 bases between them. CDR3 bases: TGTGCCATCAAGCCCGCTGGGGGAACTGAAGCTTTCTTT. Encoded protein: CAIKPAGGTEAFF.

This clonotype appeared a few times. The rearrangement joins TRBV7-9 to TRBJ2-1; D remains unclear. The CDR3 is 13 amino acids. The germline V gene encodes CDR1 SEHNR and CDR2 FQNEAQ (reference sequence). V was cut by 2 bases and J by 6 bases, with 8 bases left in between. The CDR3 DNA follows: TGTGCCAGCAGCTTAATGAGTGGCAATGAGCAGTTCTTC. It is translated as CASSLMSGNEQFF.

This clonotype was counted only a few times. The rearrangement links TRBV20-1 to TRBJ2-3, with D perhaps TRBD1 (5 bases). There are 14 residues in the CDR3. The germline CDR1 and CDR2 sequences are DFQATT and SNEGSKA (reference sequence). The V and J ends lost 3 bases and 0 bases respectively, with 10 bases between them. The CDR3 protein is CSARLGASTDTQYF. CDR3 coding DNA: TGCAGTGCTAGGTTAGGGGCTAGCACAGATACGCAGTATTTT.

The table lists this clonotype with a few counts. This rearrangement joins TRBV20-1 to TRBJ2-1; D perhaps matches TRBD2 (5 bases). There are 13 residues in the CDR3. Germline V gene data show CDR1 as DFQATT and CDR2 as SNEGSKA (reference sequence). Trimming took off 6 bases at V and 3 bases at J, with 12 bases between the two ends. The CDR3 spells CSAPGLRYNEQFF. The CDR3 DNA is TGCAGTGCGCCCGGACTGCGCTACAATGAGCAGTTCTTC.

The chain carries TRBV7-2 and TRBJ2-1; TRBD2 agrees at 14 bases. Looked up from germline, CDR1 is SGHTA and CDR2 is FQGNSA. Trimming removed 6 bases from V and 3 bases from J; junction bases left unmatched: 13. This CDR3 region has 19 residues. The CDR3 here is CASRGIGLAGGRSYNEQFF. CDR3 sequence (DNA): TGTGCCAGCAGAGGAATCGGACTAGCGGGAGGCCGAAGCTACAATGAGCAGTTCTTC. Variable domain in full (rest from reference TRBV7-2 and TRBJ2-1): GAGVSQSPSNKVTEKGKDVELRCDPISGHTALYWYRQSLGQGLEFLIYFQGNSAPDKSGLPSDRFSAERTGGSVSTLTIQRTQQEDSAVYLCASRGIGLAGGRSYNEQFFGPGTRLTVL.

This clonotype was counted between two and nine times. V usage is TRBV11-3 and J usage is TRBJ2-1; weak D call: TRBD2 (5 bases). This CDR3 comprises 16 residues. Germline V gene data show CDR1 as SGHNT and CDR2 as YENEEA. Trimming stripped 1 base from V and 4 bases from J, with 14 bases between. In nucleotides, the CDR3 is TGTGCCAGCAGCTTAGGGTCTAGCCTTAGATACAATGAGCAGTTCTTC. Protein sequence: CASSLGSSLRYNEQFF.

This clonotype turned up a few times. The rearrangement joins TRBV7-6 to TRBJ2-2; no firm D call. CDR3 length: 16 amino acids. Trimming took off 0 bases at V and 1 base at J, with 9 bases between the two ends. CDR1 is SGHVS, CDR2 FNYEAQ, per germline. In DNA, the CDR3 is TGTGCCAGCAGCTTAGCGGTCCTAGAGAACACCGGGGAGCTGTTTTTT. Amino acids: CASSLAVLENTGELFF.

This clonotype was observed a handful of times. The gene calls are TRBV11-2 and TRBJ2-3, with 7 bases that match TRBD2. Trimming took 5 bases from V and 4 from J; bases not matched to a gene: 18. Germline CDR1 SGHAT, CDR2 FQNNGV. The CDR3 runs to 18 residues. The CDR3, as DNA: TGTGCCAGCAGCCCGGGGGGATGGCAGCGTGAGGACCCAGATACGCAGTATTTT. This encodes CASSPGGWQREDPDTQYF. The full variable domain, its missing parts supplied by reference TRBV11-2 and TRBJ2-3, is EAGVAQSPRYKIIEKRQSVAFWCNPISGHATLYWYQQILGQGPKLLIQFQNNGVVDDSQLPKDRFSAERLKGVDSTLKIQPAKLEDSAVYLCASSPGGWQREDPDTQYFGPGTRLTVL.

The chain couples TRBV12-3 or TRBV12-4 to TRBJ1-3; D uncertain. V was shortened by 6 bases and J by 3 bases, with 12 bases between the two germline ends. The CDR3 is made up of 14 amino acids. This chain's CDR3 is CASSIREGGNTIYF. CDR3 coding DNA: TGTGCCAGCAGCATCCGGGAAGGTGGAAACACCATATATTTT.

This clonotype was picked up a small number of times. The rearrangement uses TRBV6-6 and TRBJ2-1; TRBD2 aligns across 10 bases. This CDR3 is built from 16 residues. CDR1 and CDR2 from the germline V gene are MNHNY and SVGAGI (reference sequence). Unmatched junction bases numbered 7, after V lost 0 bases and J lost 8 bases. CDR3 sequence: CASSYSSGRASDEQFF. Written as DNA, the CDR3 is TGTGCCAGCAGTTACTCAAGCGGGAGGGCCTCGGATGAGCAGTTCTTC.

The chain has TRBV6-1 and TRBJ2-5; D tentatively fits TRBD1 or TRBD2 (5 bases each). This CDR3 comprises 13 residues. V was clipped by 4 bases and J by 3 bases, with 9 bases between them. Germline CDR1 MNHNS, CDR2 SASEGT. In DNA, the CDR3 is TGTGCCAGCAGTGGGGACGGGGAAGAGACCCAGTACTTC. Its translation is CASSGDGEETQYF.

This clonotype was detected ten times or more. The V and J genes are TRBV7-2 and TRBJ2-3; D is possibly TRBD2 (6 bases). V shed 2 bases and J shed 9 bases, with 18 bases lying between them. The length of the CDR3 is 15 residues. The germline V gene encodes CDR1 SGHTA and CDR2 FQGNSA. The CDR3 bases are TGTGCCAGCAGCTTAAGGTGGTCCGGGAGCCAGACGCAGTATTTT. It specifies CASSLRWSGSQTQYF. Full variable domain (rest looked up from reference TRBV7-2 and TRBJ2-3): GAGVSQSPSNKVTEKGKDVELRCDPISGHTALYWYRQSLGQGLEFLIYFQGNSAPDKSGLPSDRFSAERTGGSVSTLTIQRTQQEDSAVYLCASSLRWSGSQTQYFGPGTRLTVL.

The chain combines TRBV12-3 or TRBV12-4 with TRBJ1-6, with 9 bases identical to TRBD1. The ends lost 9 bases at V and 6 bases at J; junction bases unmatched: 6. This CDR3 has 14 amino acids. CDR3 region: CASSGQGVNSPLHF. CDR3 DNA sequence: TGTGCCAGTTCGGGACAGGGTGTTAATTCACCCCTCCACTTT.

This clonotype appeared many times. J is TRBJ2-6 and V is TRBV7-2, with a weak D call TRBD1 (6 bases). Germline V CDR1 and CDR2: SGHTA, FQGNSA. The CDR3 totals 16 residues. V lost 8 bases, J lost 0 bases, and 14 bases lay in between. CDR3 in DNA: TGTGCCAGCGCCCTAACAGGGTCCTCTGGGGCCAACGTCCTGACTTTC. Amino acids: CASALTGSSGANVLTF.

This clonotype has only a few counts. V gene TRBV7-2 combines with J gene TRBJ2-3; 9 bases match TRBD2. Germline loops: CDR1 SGHTA, CDR2 FQGNSA. Germline trimming cut 4 bases from V and 3 bases from J; bases unmatched to any gene: 8. The CDR3 is made up of 16 amino acids. The CDR3 bases are TGTGCCAGCAGCTCCTATAGCGGGAGTCTGACAGATACGCAGTATTTT. Translated: CASSSYSGSLTDTQYF. Complete variable domain (other parts from reference TRBV7-2 and TRBJ2-3): GAGVSQSPSNKVTEKGKDVELRCDPISGHTALYWYRQSLGQGLEFLIYFQGNSAPDKSGLPSDRFSAERTGGSVSTLTIQRTQQEDSAVYLCASSSYSGSLTDTQYFGPGTRLTVL.

This clonotype was seen many times. The chain links TRBV9 to TRBJ1-6; 9 bases line up with TRBD1. The V gene's germline CDR1 is SGDLS and CDR2 YYNGEE. V was pared by 4 bases and J by 13 bases, with 12 bases of the junction left unmatched. The CDR3 has 15 amino acids. CDR3 in amino acids: CASSMTGQGNGPLHF. The CDR3 coding sequence is TGTGCCAGCAGCATGACGGGACAGGGTAACGGGCCCCTCCACTTT.

This clonotype was seen a few times. The V call is TRBV7-2, the J call TRBJ2-1; TRBD1 might be the D (5 bases). Germline V gene sequence: CDR1 SGHTA, CDR2 FQGNSA. The CDR3 runs to 15 residues. Trimming stripped 4 bases from V and 0 bases from J, with 10 bases between. CDR3 in amino acids: CASSSDTNSYNEQFF. DNA of the CDR3: TGTGCCAGCAGCTCGGACACTAACTCCTACAATGAGCAGTTCTTC.

This clonotype was seen repeatedly, ten times or more. In DNA, the CDR3 is TGTGCCAGCAGTCGCCCAGGAAACACCATATATTTT. Protein sequence: CASSRPGNTIYF. The V gene is TRBV27, the J gene TRBJ1-3, with D unclear. Trimming pared 5 bases from V and 4 bases from J, leaving 6 bases between. Germline CDR1 reads MNHEY; CDR2 reads SMNVEV (reference sequence). This CDR3 is built from 12 residues.

This clonotype came up a few times. V usage is TRBV29-1 and J usage is TRBJ2-2; 10 nucleotides match TRBD2. There are 15 residues in the CDR3. Germline loops: CDR1 SQVTM, CDR2 ANQGSEA. V lost 3 bases to trimming and J lost 1 base; unmatched junction nucleotides: 2. CDR3 amino acids: CSVDASGRNTGELFF. CDR3 bases: TGCAGCGTTGACGCTAGCGGGAGGAACACCGGGGAGCTGTTTTTT.

This clonotype was detected a few times. V and J are TRBV7-8 and TRBJ1-6, with 7 bases that match TRBD1. V lost 0 bases, J lost 7 bases, and 6 bases stayed unmatched. The CDR3 spans 16 residues. Germline CDR1 and CDR2: SGHVS and FQNEAQ. The CDR3 bases are TGTGCCAGCAGCTTAGCTTTGACAGGGTTCAATTCACCCCTCCACTTT. It is translated as CASSLALTGFNSPLHF.

This clonotype was seen only a few times. This chain's CDR3 is CSAIDRVEGPLHF. CDR3 in DNA: TGCAGTGCTATCGACAGGGTAGAAGGTCCCCTCCACTTT. V gene TRBV20-1 combines with J gene TRBJ1-6; 7 nucleotides line up with TRBD1. The CDR3 has 13 amino acids. Unmatched junction bases numbered 10, after V lost 4 bases and J lost 13 bases. The germline V gene has CDR1 DFQATT and CDR2 SNEGSKA (reference sequence).

The rearrangement links TRBV7-9 to TRBJ1-2, with 10 bases matching TRBD1. This CDR3 region has 14 residues. V shed 0 bases and J 7 bases; nucleotides not matched to a gene: 2. Germline CDR1 is SEHNR and CDR2 is FQNEAQ (reference sequence). CDR3 in amino acids: CASSLAGQGFGYTF. The CDR3 DNA reads as TGTGCCAGCAGCTTAGCGGGACAGGGGTTTGGCTACACCTTC. Looking up the rest from reference TRBV7-9 and TRBJ1-2 gives the full variable domain: DTGVSQNPRHKITKRGQNVTFRCDPISEHNRLYWYRQTLGQGPEFLTYFQNEAQLEKSRLLSDRFSAERPKGSFSTLEIQRTEQGDSAMYLCASSLAGQGFGYTFGSGTRLTVV.

This clonotype showed up just a few times. V usage is TRBV19 and J usage is TRBJ2-1, with TRBD2 matching over 7 bases. Germline trimming cut 7 bases from V and 3 bases from J; bases unmatched to any gene: 12. Germline V CDR1 and CDR2: LNHDA, SQIVND (reference sequence). This CDR3 is built from 16 residues. The CDR3 region is CASMSLGLAVYNEQFF. In DNA form, the CDR3 reads TGTGCCAGTATGTCACTGGGGCTAGCGGTCTACAATGAGCAGTTCTTC.

J is TRBJ1-2 and V is TRBV19; 8 positions agree with TRBD1. This CDR3 contains 13 residues. In germline, CDR1 is LNHDA, CDR2 SQIVND (reference sequence). V was clipped by 8 bases and J by 2 bases; unmatched bases: 4. CDR3 sequence: CASWTGLNYGYTF. The CDR3 DNA sequence: TGTGCCAGTTGGACAGGGCTGAACTATGGCTACACCTTC.

The CDR3 nucleotides read TGCAGTGCTTTCGGGGGGCGGGAGGCAACCTACGAGCAGTACTTC. This gives the protein CSAFGGREATYEQYF. The chain links TRBV20-1 to TRBJ2-7; 8 nucleotides agree with TRBD2. Germline V lookup: CDR1 DFQATT, CDR2 SNEGSKA (reference sequence). The trim removed 5 bases at V and 2 bases at J, leaving 11 bases unmatched. The CDR3 covers 15 residues.

The genes are TRBV28 and TRBJ1-5, with a possible D match to TRBD1 (5 bases). Trimming took 0 bases from V and 4 from J, leaving 13 bases between them. Germline V gene data show CDR1 as MDHEN and CDR2 as SYDVKM. CDR3 length: 16 residues. CDR3 bases: TGTGCCAGCAGTTTATGGGGGGTTGGCGGTAATCAGCCCCAGCATTTT. It yields the protein CASSLWGVGGNQPQHF.

In its sample, this clonotype was seen a few times. The V gene is TRBV12-3 or TRBV12-4, the J gene TRBJ2-3, with 11 bases matching TRBD1. The CDR3 consists of 16 residues. After removal of 6 bases from V and 3 bases from J, the junction contained 8 bases not matched to a gene. This CDR3 reads CASRGTRDRGTDTQYF. Written as DNA, the CDR3 is TGTGCCAGCAGGGGGACCCGGGACAGGGGGACAGATACGCAGTATTTT.